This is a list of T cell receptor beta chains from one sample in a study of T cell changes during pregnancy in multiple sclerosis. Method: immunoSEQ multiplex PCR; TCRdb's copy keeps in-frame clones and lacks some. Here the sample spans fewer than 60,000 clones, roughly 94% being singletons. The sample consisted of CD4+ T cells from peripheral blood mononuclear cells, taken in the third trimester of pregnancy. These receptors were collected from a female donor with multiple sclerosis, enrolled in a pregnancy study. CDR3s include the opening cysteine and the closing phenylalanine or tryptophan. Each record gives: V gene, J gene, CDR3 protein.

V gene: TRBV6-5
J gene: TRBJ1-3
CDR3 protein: CASSSVAISGNTIYF

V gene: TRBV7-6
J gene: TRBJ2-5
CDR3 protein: CASSLAGTGGKTQYF

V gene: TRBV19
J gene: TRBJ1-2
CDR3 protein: CASSIDPGFGGYTF

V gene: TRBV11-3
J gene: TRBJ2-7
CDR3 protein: CASSLQVTYEQYF

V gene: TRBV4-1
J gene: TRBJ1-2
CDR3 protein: CASQNQRAGGATDGYTF

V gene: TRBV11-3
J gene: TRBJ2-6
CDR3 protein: CASARGGLGANVLTF

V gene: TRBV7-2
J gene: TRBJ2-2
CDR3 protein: CASRDLLAGDHTGELFF

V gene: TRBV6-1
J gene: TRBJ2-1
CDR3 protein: CASSALAGSFNEQFF

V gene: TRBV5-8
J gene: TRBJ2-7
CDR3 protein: CASSLGTGGSYEQYF

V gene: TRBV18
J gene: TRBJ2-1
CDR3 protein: CASSPDYWQFF

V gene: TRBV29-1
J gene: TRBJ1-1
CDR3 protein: CSVEVSAGGLEAFF

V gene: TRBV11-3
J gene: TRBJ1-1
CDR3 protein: CASSLRDSTEAFF

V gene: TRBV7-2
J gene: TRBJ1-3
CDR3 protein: CASSFDGTNSGNTIYF

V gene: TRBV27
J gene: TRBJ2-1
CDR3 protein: CASSLTLAGFNEQFF

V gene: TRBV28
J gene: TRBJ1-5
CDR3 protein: CASSQRLGVSNQPQHF

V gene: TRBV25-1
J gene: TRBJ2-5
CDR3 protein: CASGRQGGETQYF

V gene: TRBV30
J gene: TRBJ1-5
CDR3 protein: CAWQQGNQPQHF

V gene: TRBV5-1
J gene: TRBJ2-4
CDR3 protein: CASSLEGHGNIQYF

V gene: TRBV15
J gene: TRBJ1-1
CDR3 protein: CATSRDPGGTEAFF

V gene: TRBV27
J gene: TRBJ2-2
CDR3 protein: CASSRQPGAGTGELFF

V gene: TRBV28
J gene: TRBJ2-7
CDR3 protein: CASSPWTSGSYEQYF

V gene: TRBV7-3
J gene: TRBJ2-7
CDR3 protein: CASSRESLAETYEQYF

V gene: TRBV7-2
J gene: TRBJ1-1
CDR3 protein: CASSIIITGKGAEAFF

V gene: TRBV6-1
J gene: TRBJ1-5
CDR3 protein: CASSNPDSNQPQHF

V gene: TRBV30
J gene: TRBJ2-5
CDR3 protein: CAWSVGQGETQYF

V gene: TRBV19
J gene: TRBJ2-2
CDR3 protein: CASSIRPTGAWAGELFF

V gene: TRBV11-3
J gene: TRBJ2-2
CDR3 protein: CASSLGLSGGAAAGELFF

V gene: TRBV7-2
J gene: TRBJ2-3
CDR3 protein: CASSLAVLAWTGATDTQYF

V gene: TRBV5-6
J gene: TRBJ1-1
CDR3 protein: CASSSDSNMNTEAFF

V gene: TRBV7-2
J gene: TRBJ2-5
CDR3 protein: CASSFSHGETQYF

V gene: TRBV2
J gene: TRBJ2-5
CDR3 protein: CASSGQGLEKTQYF